The 22 T cell receptor beta chains in this list originate from one sample, sequenced in a study of beta chain features in type 1 diabetes (dated by TCRdb to the late 2010s). Library preparation was by the immunoSEQ multiplex PCR assay. The High Capacity cDNA Reverse Transcription Kit was used to reverse transcribe all of the isolated RNA, meaning that expressed TCRB transcripts were what got sequenced. TCRdb carries this immuneACCESS record with in-frame sequences only. Its versions omit some clonotypes, under half of them owing to an unresolved V gene in the studies checked, with the rest unexplained. Here the sample has 970,000 or so clones; about a sixth occur a single time. Of the sample, about 0.02% falls within the top ten clones. Sample: naive CD4+ T cells from blood. The sample's cell subset or site label, in plain terms: true naive CD4+ T cells. All receptors derive from a woman under 30 in good health.

CDR3 nucleotide sequence: TGTGCCAGCAGCTTGGTGGGCAGCAAGGCCCAGTACTTC. It yields the protein CASSLVGSKAQYF. The J gene is TRBJ2-5, the V gene TRBV5-6; D call uncertain. V lost 0 bases and J lost 9, with 12 bases in between. The CDR3 sequence is 13 residues long. Germline assignment: CDR1 SGHDT and CDR2 YYEEEE.

As DNA, the CDR3 is TGTGCCAGCAGCCCCGCGGGGCCGAACACTGAAGCTTTCTTT. This sequence encodes CASSPAGPNTEAFF. V gene TRBV11-2 combines with J gene TRBJ1-1; D perhaps matches TRBD1 (5 bases). In germline, CDR1 is SGHAT, CDR2 FQNNGV. CDR3 length: 14 amino acids. Trimming took off 5 bases at V and 1 base at J, with 11 bases between the two ends. Full variable domain (remainder filled in from reference TRBV11-2 and TRBJ1-1): EAGVAQSPRYKIIEKRQSVAFWCNPISGHATLYWYQQILGQGPKLLIQFQNNGVVDDSQLPKDRFSAERLKGVDSTLKIQPAKLEDSAVYLCASSPAGPNTEAFFGQGTRLTVV.

In this sample, this clone turned up a few times. The rearrangement joins TRBV28 to TRBJ2-2; 7 positions match TRBD2. The CDR3 runs to 15 residues. V was pared by 5 bases and J by 7 bases, with 10 bases of the junction left unmatched. Germline V gene sequence: CDR1 MDHEN, CDR2 SYDVKM. Written as DNA, the CDR3 is TGTGCCAGCAGTAGGGGAGGGCAGTATGGCGGGGAGCTGTTTTTT. The encoded protein is CASSRGGQYGGELFF.

This chain uses TRBV7-3 with TRBJ2-1, with D possibly matching TRBD1 (6 bases). Germline CDR1 reads SGHTA; CDR2 reads FQGTGA. The V gene lost 0 bases and the J gene lost 3 bases, with 12 bases spanning the gap. The CDR3 is 16 residues long. This chain's CDR3 is CASSLTLGGYYNEQFF. The CDR3 nucleotides are TGTGCCAGCAGCTTAACACTTGGGGGCTACTACAATGAGCAGTTCTTC. The full variable domain, completed using reference TRBV7-3 and TRBJ2-1, is GAGVSQTPSNKVTEKGKYVELRCDPISGHTALYWYRQSLGQGPEFLIYFQGTGAADDSGLPNDRFFAVRPEGSVSTLKIQRTERGDSAVYLCASSLTLGGYYNEQFFGPGTRLTVL.

This clone has just a few counts. The chain has TRBV28 and TRBJ1-5, with D unresolved. Germline V gene sequence: CDR1 MDHEN, CDR2 SYDVKM. This CDR3 is built from 17 residues. Deletions cut 2 bases from V and 0 bases from J, with 14 bases between. CDR3 sequence (DNA): TGTGCCAGCAGTTTACGTTTCGGCGCTCATAGCAATCAGCCCCAGCATTTT. It specifies CASSLRFGAHSNQPQHF.

As for this clone: The same CDR3 can be traced to other DNA sequences in this sample. The rearrangement links TRBV20-1 to TRBJ1-2, with D uncertain. CDR3 length: 9 residues. V lost 1 base to trimming and J lost 8 bases, with 2 bases between them. Per the germline V gene, CDR1 is DFQATT and CDR2 is SNEGSKA (reference sequence). CDR3 bases: TGCAGTGCTAGAGGGGGCTACACCTTC. Amino acids: CSARGGYTF.

This clone occurred a few times. The chain has TRBV28 and TRBJ1-1; 8 nucleotides agree with TRBD1. V dropped 3 bases and J dropped 0; count of bases not matched to a gene: 9. CDR3 length: 17 amino acids. Germline V gives CDR1 MDHEN, CDR2 SYDVKM. CDR3 sequence (DNA): TGTGCCAGCAGTTTCACCCAGGGGGCTTTGATGAACACTGAAGCTTTCTTT. Translation: CASSFTQGALMNTEAFF.

This clone turned up a few times. J is TRBJ2-5 and V is TRBV9, with a weak D call TRBD1 (7 bases). The germline V gene encodes CDR1 SGDLS and CDR2 YYNGEE. V lost 7 bases, J lost 5 bases, and 15 bases lay in between. The CDR3 has 13 amino acids. The CDR3 reads CASGGTVVETQYF. The CDR3 nucleotides read TGTGCCAGCGGGGGGACAGTCGTGGAGACCCAGTACTTC.

This clone was seen a few times. This rearrangement joins TRBV16 to TRBJ2-5; a possible D gene is TRBD1 (5 bases). The germline V and J ends were trimmed by 2 bases and 4 bases, with 5 bases remaining between them. The CDR3 runs to 12 residues. Germline lookup yields CDR1 KGHSY and CDR2 FQNENV. The CDR3 sequence: CASSQRGETQYF. The CDR3 region has the DNA TGTGCCAGCAGCCAAAGGGGAGAGACCCAGTACTTC.

In its sample, this clone was seen a few times. The CDR3: CASSLIGLAGPSEQYF. In DNA, the CDR3 is TGTGCCAGCAGCCTAATCGGACTAGCGGGACCCTCCGAGCAGTACTTC. V gene TRBV7-8 combines with J gene TRBJ2-7; 12 bases fit TRBD2. The CDR3 is 16 residues long. V lost 5 bases, J lost 6 bases, and 11 bases stayed unmatched. Germline values: CDR1 SGHVS, CDR2 FQNEAQ.

This clone was observed a few times. The chain links TRBV10-3 to TRBJ2-7; TRBD2 matches 9 bases. V shed 0 bases and J 4 bases; nucleotides not matched to a gene: 1. There are 14 residues in the CDR3. CDR1 ENHRY and CDR2 SYGVKD come from the germline V gene. CDR3 residues: CAISESSGSYEQYF. CDR3 coding DNA: TGTGCCATCAGTGAGTCTAGCGGGAGTTACGAGCAGTACTTC.

This clone showed up just a few times. The chain combines TRBV7-8 with TRBJ2-1; D gene uncertain. CDR3 length equals 14 residues. The V and J ends lost 5 bases and 5 bases respectively, with 13 bases between them. The germline CDR1 and CDR2 sequences are SGHVS and FQNEAQ. The CDR3 DNA is TGTGCCAGCAGCCTGACCATTAGAGACAATGAGCAGTTCTTC. Encoded protein: CASSLTIRDNEQFF. The full variable domain, completed using reference TRBV7-8 and TRBJ2-1, is GAGVSQSPRYKVAKRGQDVALRCDPISGHVSLFWYQQALGQGPEFLTYFQNEAQLDKSGLPSDRFFAERPEGSVSTLKIQRTQQEDSAVYLCASSLTIRDNEQFFGPGTRLTVL.

J is TRBJ2-3 and V is TRBV7-2, with no clear D. The CDR3 sequence is 13 residues long. Germline values: CDR1 SGHTA, CDR2 FQGNSA. V was pared by 3 bases and J by 5 bases, with 9 bases between. The CDR3 is CASSLYSGDTQYF. CDR3 coding DNA: TGTGCCAGCAGCTTGTACTCGGGAGATACGCAGTATTTT.

This clone appeared a few times. CDR3 amino acids: CASSYLDGFGGYTF. DNA of the CDR3: TGTGCCAGCAGTTACCTCGATGGGTTCGGCGGCTACACCTTC. V gene TRBV6-5 combines with J gene TRBJ1-2; no clear D gene. Trimming shortened V by 2 bases and J by 8 bases, and 15 bases separated the two germline ends. CDR1 MNHEY and CDR2 SVGAGI come from the germline V gene. The CDR3 has 14 amino acids.

J is TRBJ2-5 and V is TRBV7-9; 13 nucleotides match TRBD2. Germline assignment: CDR1 SEHNR and CDR2 FQNEAQ (reference sequence). The V gene end was trimmed by 8 bases and the J gene end by 5 bases; junction bases not matched to a gene: 2. The CDR3 contains 13 residues. CDR3: CASGLAGVETQYF. The CDR3 region has the DNA TGTGCCAGCGGACTAGCGGGAGTTGAGACCCAGTACTTC.

This clone came up a few times. The chain recombines TRBV7-9 with TRBJ1-3, with no clear D. The V end lost 2 bases, the J end lost 5 bases, and 10 bases lay between the germline ends. Looked up from germline, CDR1 is SEHNR and CDR2 is FQNEAQ (reference sequence). The CDR3 spans 14 residues. This chain's CDR3 is CASSLSGFRNTIYF. As DNA, the CDR3 is TGTGCCAGCAGCTTAAGCGGATTCAGAAACACCATATATTTT.

The sample holds one count of this clone. This chain connects TRBV6-6 to TRBJ2-6, with D unresolved. The CDR3 extends over 14 amino acids. From germline, CDR1 is MNHNY and CDR2 SVGAGI (reference sequence). V was trimmed by 10 bases and J by 1 base, leaving 11 bases between them. This chain's CDR3 is CAISPESGANVLTF. Here the CDR3 DNA reads TGTGCCATCAGCCCCGAGTCTGGGGCCAACGTCCTGACTTTC.

This clone was seen only a few times. The rearrangement links TRBV19 to TRBJ2-7, with D tentatively TRBD1 (5 bases). Trimming took off 3 bases at V and 6 bases at J, with 12 bases between the two ends. The CDR3 is 13 amino acids. Germline V lookup: CDR1 LNHDA, CDR2 SQIVND (reference sequence). The DNA of the CDR3 is TGTGCCAGTAGTATCCAAAGGCAGGGCGAGCAGTACTTC. This codes for CASSIQRQGEQYF. Filled out from reference TRBV19 and TRBJ2-7, the complete variable domain reads DGGITQSPKYLFRKEGQNVTLSCEQNLNHDAMYWYRQDPGQGLRLIYYSQIVNDFQKGDIAEGYSVSREKKESFPLTVTSAQKNPTAFYLCASSIQRQGEQYFGPGTRLTVT.

This clone was observed a few times. Other DNA sequences of this sample code for an identical CDR3. V is TRBV4-2 and J is TRBJ2-7, with TRBD2 matching 11 bases. The CDR3 loop spans 15 amino acids. The junction had 2 bases not matched to a gene; V was cut back by 4 bases and J by 0 bases. In germline, CDR1 is LGHNA, CDR2 YNFKEQ. CDR3 DNA sequence: TGTGCCAGCAGCCCGACTAGCGGGAACTCCTACGAGCAGTACTTC. Its translation is CASSPTSGNSYEQYF.

The chain recombines TRBV2 with TRBJ1-2, with D possibly TRBD1 on 6 matching bases. The CDR3 spans 14 residues. V was trimmed by 6 bases and J by 4 bases, leaving 15 bases between them. The germline V gene has CDR1 SNHLY and CDR2 FYNNEI. The CDR3 sequence is CASRIPQGTYGYTF. CDR3 coding DNA: TGTGCCAGCAGAATTCCGCAGGGGACCTATGGCTACACCTTC.

This clone was seen more than once but under ten times. The genes are TRBV10-2 and TRBJ2-1; TRBD2 matches 12 bases. V gave up 4 bases and J gave up 9 bases; unmatched junction bases: 7. Germline V gene sequence: CDR1 WSHSY, CDR2 SAAADI. The CDR3 contains 15 residues. CDR3 coding DNA: TGCGCCAGCAGTGGACTAGCGGGAGTACGCGCTGAGCAGTTCTTC. It translates to CASSGLAGVRAEQFF.

This chain joins TRBV7-2 and TRBJ2-3, with 7 bases fitting TRBD2. Germline CDR1 SGHTA, CDR2 FQGNSA. J gave up 5 bases and V 5 bases, and 7 bases lay outside the gene matches. The CDR3 is 14 residues long. In nucleotides, the CDR3 is TGTGCCAGCAGCGCCCGGGCTAGCGGAGATACGCAGTATTTT. It codes for CASSARASGDTQYF.